This T cell receptor (beta chain) was recorded in a study of cytomegalovirus exposure and HLA in healthy donors. Study background: Membership in the Caucasian-associated ancestry cluster was found for around four fifths of about 430 genotyped donors. Regarding the study as a whole: As a later analysis revealed, the rate of TCR association differed by HLA locus, with DRB1 most and HLA-C fewest. Exclusion as indistinguishable affected some V segments, including TRBV6-2 and TRBV6-3.

Use of 60 Vbeta and 13 Jbeta primers characterized the PCR. Some clones are missing from TCRdb's copy, which holds only in-frame ones; the method was immunoSEQ multiplex PCR. The repertoire has about 140,000 clones, over 75% of them found once; the top ten carry 2% to 3%. The V and J ends lost 3 bases and 0 bases respectively, with 8 bases between them. CDR3 size: 14 residues. Germline CDR1 reads ENHRY; CDR2 reads SYGVKD. This clone appeared a few times. Its antigen remains unidentified. The TCR originated in a male donor in good health and CMV-seronegative. Input material: PBMCs. This chain connects TRBV10-3 to TRBJ1-1, with D unclear. CDR3 nucleotide sequence: TGTGCCATCAGTGACGAGGGTATGAACACTGAAGCTTTCTTT. This encodes CAISDEGMNTEAFF.